The 13 T cell receptor beta chains listed next were all sequenced from one sample in a study of cytomegalovirus exposure and HLA in healthy donors. Method: immunoSEQ multiplex PCR; TCRdb's copy keeps in-frame clones and lacks some. The table has 110,000 or so clones, almost 96% seen once. Sequenced input: PBMCs. Source of these receptors: a woman between 18 and 30 years old in good health and CMV-seronegative.

This clone was picked up one time. The chain employs TRBV2 and TRBJ1-1, with D maybe TRBD1 (6 bases). The length of the CDR3 is 14 residues. Germline CDR1 SNHLY, CDR2 FYNNEI. V lost 7 bases, J lost 0 bases, and 12 bases lay in between. This chain's CDR3 is CASTPGQLNTEAFF. DNA for the CDR3: TGTGCCAGCACCCCCGGACAGCTGAACACTGAAGCTTTCTTT.

The chain combines TRBV30 with TRBJ1-1, with 7 bases identical to TRBD1. The CDR3 is 13 residues long. Germline V gene sequence: CDR1 GTSNPN, CDR2 SVGIG (reference sequence). The trim removed 8 bases at V and 1 base at J, leaving 7 bases unmatched. CDR3 loop: CAALGTENTEAFF. The CDR3 DNA is TGTGCCGCCCTAGGGACAGAGAACACTGAAGCTTTCTTT.

This clone has just one count. CDR3 nucleotide sequence: TGTGCCAGCAGCTTGGGGACCGGGGGATCTAACACCGGGGAGCTGTTTTTT. The encoded protein is CASSLGTGGSNTGELFF. The rearrangement links TRBV5-4 to TRBJ2-2, with a tentative D call TRBD2 (6 bases). V dropped 0 bases and J dropped 2 bases, with 14 bases sitting between them. The CDR3 loop spans 17 amino acids. The germline CDR1 and CDR2 sequences are SGHNT and YYREEE (reference sequence).

The V call is TRBV19, the J call TRBJ2-7; D is unresolved. The CDR3 spans 13 residues. The germline CDR1 and CDR2 sequences are LNHDA and SQIVND (reference sequence). Trimming stripped 3 bases from V and 3 bases from J, with 9 bases between. CDR3 sequence reads: CASSIDGSYEQYF. DNA of the CDR3: TGTGCCAGTAGTATTGATGGTAGCTACGAGCAGTACTTC.

This rearrangement joins TRBV18 to TRBJ2-2; TRBD2 matches at 7 bases. This CDR3 is built from 15 residues. After removal of 4 bases from V and 3 bases from J, the junction contained 5 bases not matched to a gene. Per the germline V gene, CDR1 is KGHSH and CDR2 is LQKENI. CDR3 loop: CASSRGRGDTGELFF. In DNA form, the CDR3 reads TGTGCCAGCTCACGTGGTCGGGGGGACACCGGGGAGCTGTTTTTT. Variable domain in full (rest from reference TRBV18 and TRBJ2-2): NAGVMQNPRHLVRRRGQEARLRCSPMKGHSHVYWYRQLPEEGLKFMVYLQKENIIDESGMPKERFSAEFPKEGPSILRIQQVVRGDSAAYFCASSRGRGDTGELFFGEGSRLTVL.

This clone was observed once. The V call is TRBV6-5, the J call TRBJ1-1; D uncertain. The CDR3 has 12 amino acids. Trimming took off 0 bases at V and 8 bases at J, with 7 bases between the two ends. The germline V gene has CDR1 MNHEY and CDR2 SVGAGI. The chain's CDR3 is CASSYSGGEAFF. DNA for the CDR3: TGTGCCAGCAGTTACTCTGGAGGGGAAGCTTTCTTT.

J is TRBJ1-4 and V is TRBV6-6; tentative D call: TRBD1 (5 bases). V was pared by 5 bases and J by 8 bases, with 18 bases between. The CDR3 covers 15 residues. Germline CDR1 is MNHNY and CDR2 is SVGAGI (reference sequence). The CDR3 coding sequence is TGTGCCAGCAGTGAGCGGGGCATAACTGGGGAAAAACTGTTTTTT. Translated, it gives CASSERGITGEKLFF.

The V call is TRBV6-6, the J call TRBJ2-5; 8 bases agree with TRBD2. Trimming removed 2 bases from V and 2 bases from J; junction bases left unmatched: 7. The CDR3 contains 16 residues. Germline loops: CDR1 MNHNY, CDR2 SVGAGI (reference sequence). The CDR3 DNA reads TGTGCCAGCAGTTACCCTCCGGGGGGGATTCAAGAGACCCAGTACTTC. It encodes CASSYPPGGIQETQYF.

In the case of this clone: In the same sample, other DNA sequences code for this CDR3. The J gene is TRBJ2-1, the V gene TRBV6-5; 10 positions agree with TRBD2. The CDR3 loop spans 15 amino acids. Germline loops: CDR1 MNHEY, CDR2 SVGAGI. Trimming took 0 bases from V and 4 from J; bases not matched to a gene: 0. CDR3 loop: CASSYSSGGYNEQFF. CDR3 in DNA: TGTGCCAGCAGTTACTCTAGCGGGGGGTACAATGAGCAGTTCTTC.

V gene TRBV5-5 combines with J gene TRBJ1-4; possible D gene TRBD1, 5 bases. The V and J ends lost 3 bases and 17 bases respectively, with 26 bases between them. The CDR3 has 15 amino acids. Germline values: CDR1 SGHKS, CDR2 YYEKEE (reference sequence). The CDR3 sequence: CASSSQQGLGGTVFF. CDR3 bases: TGTGCCAGCAGCTCCCAGCAGGGACTTGGGGGAACTGTTTTTTTT.

CDR3 bases: TGTGCCAGCAGCAAAGCGAAGACAGGGGAGAACACTGAAGCTTTCTTT. This encodes CASSKAKTGENTEAFF. V and J are TRBV21-1 and TRBJ1-1; TRBD1 reflects the table's D call only, with no check against the DNA. TRBV21-1 is a pseudogene locus. The CDR3 consists of 16 residues.

The rearrangement joins TRBV5-6 to TRBJ2-7; no reliable D call. The CDR3 is 16 residues long. Germline CDR1 SGHDT, CDR2 YYEEEE. V was clipped by 0 bases and J by 6 bases, with 19 bases between them. The CDR3 sequence is CASSLAGPIFSGEQYF. CDR3 nucleotide sequence: TGTGCCAGCAGCTTGGCCGGCCCTATTTTCTCGGGCGAGCAGTACTTC.

The chain uses TRBV28 and TRBJ2-7; possible D gene TRBD2, 5 bases. V was clipped by 3 bases and J by 13 bases, with 19 bases between them. This CDR3 has 13 residues. Germline V gives CDR1 MDHEN, CDR2 SYDVKM. For the CDR3, the DNA is TGTGCCAGCAGTTTGACTTCCGGGAACTTGTTTTACTTC. Its protein product is CASSLTSGNLFYF.